Listed below are T cell receptor beta chains from one sample, sequenced in a study of T cells in tuberculosis. TCRdb's copy holds only in-frame clones and misses some; the assay was immunoSEQ multiplex PCR. The data contain roughly 35,000 clones, 92% of them singletons. The sample consisted of PBMCs, taken at tuberculosis diagnosis. The receptors come from an adult with tuberculosis. Some clones in this sample may be carry-over from other donors' samples. CDR3s include the opening cysteine and the closing phenylalanine or tryptophan. The D gene is left open where the match is weak. A clone size is listed for some rows: how often the clone was seen (once, few, many), or a class if it is expanded.

V	size	J	D	DNA	CDR3
TRBV6-1	.	TRBJ2-2	.	TGTGCCGGGTCGACGGGGGGCCTTAACGGGGAGCTGTTTTTT	CAGSTGGLNGELFF
TRBV5-1	once	TRBJ1-2	TRBD1	TGCGCCAGCAGCACACAGGGGGCGCTGGGTGGCTACACCTTC	CASSTQGALGGYTF
TRBV15	once	TRBJ2-7	.	TGTGCCACCAGCGCCGGGAGCACGCTAGGAGGATACGAGCAGTACTTC	CATSAGSTLGGYEQYF
TRBV4-2	.	TRBJ2-1	TRBD2	TGTGCCAGCAGCCAAGAAGCGGGGGGCGGGTATGAGCAGTTCTTC	CASSQEAGGGYEQFF
TRBV15	.	TRBJ1-5	.	TGTGCCACCAGCAGTAGTTTGTCGAGCAATCAGCCCCAGCATTTT	CATSSSLSSNQPQHF
TRBV4-2	.	TRBJ2-7	.	TGTGCCAGCAGCCAGCTACTCAGGGGGGCACGGGAGCAGTACTTC	CASSQLLRGAREQYF
TRBV6-4	once	TRBJ2-3	TRBD2	TGTGCCAGCAGCTCTAGCGGGGCCCAAGATACGCAGTATTTT	CASSSSGAQDTQYF
TRBV15	.	TRBJ2-1	.	TGTGCCACCAGGGCGGAGGGTCCCTACAATGAGCAGTTCTTC	CATRAEGPYNEQFF
TRBV2	.	TRBJ2-3	.	TGTGCCAGCAGTGGTCTAACCCCAACAGATACGCAGTATTTT	CASSGLTPTDTQYF
TRBV7-2	.	TRBJ1-5	.	TGTGCCAGCAGCCCGGGACAAGGATTCAATCAGCCCCAGCATTTT	CASSPGQGFNQPQHF
TRBV11-1	.	TRBJ2-7	TRBD1	TGTGCCAGCAGCTTAGGAATTGGACAGGGAAAGGGCTCCTACGAGCAGTACTTC	CASSLGIGQGKGSYEQYF
TRBV13	.	TRBJ2-1	.	TGTGCCAGCAGCTTAGGGACAGGTGTCAATGAGCAGTTCTTC	CASSLGTGVNEQFF
TRBV19	few	TRBJ2-6	.	TGTGCCAGTAGGGAGTACTCTGGGGCCAACGTCCTGACTTTC	CASREYSGANVLTF
TRBV14	.	TRBJ1-3	.	TGTGCCAGCAGTCCCGCGTGGGACTTGACCTCTGGAAACACCATATATTTT	CASSPAWDLTSGNTIYF
TRBV19	medium-sized	TRBJ1-2	.	TGTGCCAGTAGTATCGGGCCGGGCCGGGGGTTTGGCTACACCTTC	CASSIGPGRGFGYTF
TRBV6-4	.	TRBJ2-2	TRBD2	TGTGCCAGCAGTGACGTCGGGGGGGCCAACACCGGGGAGCTGTTTTTT	CASSDVGGANTGELFF
TRBV28	.	TRBJ2-7	.	TGTGCCAGCAGTTGGCACGGGAGCTCCTACGAGCAGTACTTC	CASSWHGSSYEQYF
TRBV27	.	TRBJ2-3	.	TGTGCCAGCAGGGCGAAACAGTATTCCTCCACAGATACGCAGTATTTT	CASRAKQYSSTDTQYF
TRBV18	few	TRBJ2-2	TRBD1	TGTGCCAGCTCACGCTACTCGGACAGGGCAAACACCGGGGAGCTGTTTTTT	CASSRYSDRANTGELFF
TRBV7-6	.	TRBJ2-3	TRBD1	TGTGCCAGCAGCTATGAGGGACAGCACACAGATACGCAGTATTTT	CASSYEGQHTDTQYF
TRBV2	.	TRBJ1-5	TRBD1	TGTGCCAGCAACCGGGACAGGGGGTTGAGGAGCAATCAGCCCCAGCATTTT	CASNRDRGLRSNQPQHF
TRBV9	.	TRBJ1-1	.	TGTGCCAGCAGCGGTCCCGGGGGAATCGGGGGGAACACTGAAGCTTTCTTT	CASSGPGGIGGNTEAFF
TRBV6-1	.	TRBJ1-1	.	TGTGCCAGCAGTGAAGCAATTTCAGGATTGAGCACTGAAGCTTTCTTT	CASSEAISGLSTEAFF
TRBV5-1	.	TRBJ1-2	TRBD1	TGCGCCAGCAGCTTCCTGACAGGGGGCTCATATGGCTACACCTTC	CASSFLTGGSYGYTF
TRBV6-6	.	TRBJ2-2	TRBD1	TGTGCCAGCAGTTACCGGGACAGGGGGGAGCTGTTTTTT	CASSYRDRGELFF
TRBV7-8	.	TRBJ2-3	.	TGTGCCAGCAGCTTTTGGCAGGGAATAGATACGCAGTATTTT	CASSFWQGIDTQYF
TRBV27	.	TRBJ1-1	TRBD1	TGTGCCAGCAGTGTATTCCCAAACAGGGGGTACACTGAAGCTTTCTTT	CASSVFPNRGYTEAFF
TRBV12-5	.	TRBJ2-7	TRBD2	TGTGCTAGTGGTTTGGTACTACGGGATCTAGCGGGGGGCTCCTACGAGCAGTACTTC	CASGLVLRDLAGGSYEQYF
TRBV19	.	TRBJ1-1	TRBD1	TGTGCCAGTAGTATTCAGGGGGTCCCGAGGGCTGAAGCTTTCTTT	CASSIQGVPRAEAFF
TRBV6-1	.	TRBJ1-4	TRBD1	TGTGCCAGCAAGCAATCGACAGGGGGAAATGAAAAACTGTTTTTT	CASKQSTGGNEKLFF
TRBV11-2	.	TRBJ1-6	.	TGTGCCAGCAGGCCAGGCTATAATTCACCCCTCCACTTT	CASRPGYNSPLHF
TRBV29-1	once	TRBJ1-2	.	TGCAGCGTTGTTTCGTCGGGTGGCTACACCTTC	CSVVSSGGYTF
TRBV25-1	.	TRBJ2-1	TRBD2	TGTGCCAGCAGTGTGGGACTAGGGGTCTACAATGAGCAGTTCTTC	CASSVGLGVYNEQFF